One and the same sample provided the 7 T cell receptor beta chains below, sequenced in a study of cytomegalovirus exposure and HLA in healthy donors. Produced via immunoSEQ multiplex PCR; TCRdb's table is partial and in-frame only. Of 220,000 or so clones in the sample, around 90% were seen once. The specimen sequenced was PBMCs. The receptors here all came from a woman younger than 30 in good health and CMV-seropositive.

The V call is TRBV5-4, the J call TRBJ1-4, with a tentative D call TRBD1 (5 bases). The CDR3 extends over 15 amino acids. Trimming cost V 0 bases and J 7 bases, with 13 bases left between them. Germline loops: CDR1 SGHNT, CDR2 YYREEE (reference sequence). CDR3 sequence: CASSLAGGASEKLFF. Written as DNA, the CDR3 is TGTGCCAGCAGCTTGGCCGGAGGGGCTAGTGAAAAACTGTTTTTT.

The chain links TRBV19 to TRBJ2-7; tentative D call: TRBD1 (5 bases). Germline assignment: CDR1 LNHDA and CDR2 SQIVND (reference sequence). This CDR3 has 14 residues. V lost 1 base and J 0 bases, leaving 7 bases between the germline ends. DNA for the CDR3: TGTGCCAGTAGTATAGGGGGCAGCTCCTACGAGCAGTACTTC. Encoded protein: CASSIGGSSYEQYF.

The rearrangement links TRBV25-1 to TRBJ2-1; the match to TRBD2 covers 7 bases. V gave up 0 bases and J gave up 8 bases; unmatched junction bases: 1. CDR3 length: 13 amino acids. Germline loops: CDR1 MGHDK, CDR2 SYGVNS. In DNA, the CDR3 is TGTGCCAGCAGTGAATATCGGGGGGATGAGCAGTTCTTC. Translated: CASSEYRGDEQFF.

The chain carries TRBV27 and TRBJ2-7, with 11 bases identical to TRBD1. The CDR3 totals 14 residues. V lost 5 bases, J lost 5 bases, and 5 bases stayed unmatched. The V gene's germline CDR1 is MNHEY and CDR2 SMNVEV (reference sequence). The CDR3 DNA sequence: TGTGCCAGCAGTCCGGACAGGGGGCCGGACGAGCAGTACTTC. It yields the protein CASSPDRGPDEQYF.

The gene calls are TRBV29-1 and TRBJ2-3; D is possibly TRBD2 (6 bases). Trimming took 1 base from V and 5 from J, leaving 16 bases between them. The CDR3 runs 15 residues. Germline CDR1 SQVTM, CDR2 ANQGSEA. As DNA, the CDR3 is TGCAGCGTTGAAGCCCCTAGCGCCCCGGTAGATACGCAGTATTTT. It yields the protein CSVEAPSAPVDTQYF.

This clone has a handful of counts. The chain employs TRBV10-1 and TRBJ2-1; TRBD2 matches at 7 bases. After removal of 0 bases from V and 5 bases from J, the junction contained 16 bases not matched to a gene. Germline values: CDR1 WNHNN, CDR2 SYGVQD (reference sequence). CDR3 length: 19 amino acids. CDR3 sequence (DNA): TGCGCCAGCAGTGAGTCGAATGTACGCGGGAGTCGGGGTAACAATGAGCAGTTCTTC. As protein: CASSESNVRGSRGNNEQFF.

This clone appeared a few times. V gene TRBV2 combines with J gene TRBJ1-5; D gene ambiguous. This CDR3 is 13 amino acids long. Germline CDR1 SNHLY, CDR2 FYNNEI. V was cut by 4 bases and J by 3 bases, with 7 bases left in between. The CDR3 loop is CASSVEYNQPQHF. CDR3 DNA sequence: TGTGCCAGCAGTGTGGAGTACAATCAGCCCCAGCATTTT.